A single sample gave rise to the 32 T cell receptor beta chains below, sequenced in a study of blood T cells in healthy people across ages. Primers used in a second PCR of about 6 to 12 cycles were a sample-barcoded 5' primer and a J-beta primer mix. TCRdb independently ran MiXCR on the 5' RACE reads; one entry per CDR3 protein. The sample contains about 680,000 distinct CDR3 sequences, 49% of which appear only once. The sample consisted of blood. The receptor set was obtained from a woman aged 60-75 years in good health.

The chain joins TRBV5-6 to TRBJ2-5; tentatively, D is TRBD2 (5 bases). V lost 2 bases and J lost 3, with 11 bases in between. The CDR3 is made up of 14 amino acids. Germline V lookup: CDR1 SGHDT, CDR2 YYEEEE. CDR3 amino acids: CASSFHGIEETQYF. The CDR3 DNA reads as TGTGCCAGCAGCTTTCACGGGATCGAAGAGACCCAGTACTTC.

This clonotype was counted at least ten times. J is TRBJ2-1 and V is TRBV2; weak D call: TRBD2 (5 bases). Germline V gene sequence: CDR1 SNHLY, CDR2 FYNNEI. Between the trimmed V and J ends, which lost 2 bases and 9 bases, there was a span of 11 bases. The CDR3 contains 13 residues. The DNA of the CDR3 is TGTGCCAGCAGTGAAACGGGGATCGGTGAGCAGTTCTTC. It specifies CASSETGIGEQFF.

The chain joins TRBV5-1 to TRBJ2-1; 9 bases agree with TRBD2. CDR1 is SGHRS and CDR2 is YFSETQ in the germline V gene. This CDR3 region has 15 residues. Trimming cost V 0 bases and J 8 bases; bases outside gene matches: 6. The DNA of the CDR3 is TGCGCCAGCAGCTTGGCCGGCGGGAGGGGGCATGAGCAGTTCTTC. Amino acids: CASSLAGGRGHEQFF.

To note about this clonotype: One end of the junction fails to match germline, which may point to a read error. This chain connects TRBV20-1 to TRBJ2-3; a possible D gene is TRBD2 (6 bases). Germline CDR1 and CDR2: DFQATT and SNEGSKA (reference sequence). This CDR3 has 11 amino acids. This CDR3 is CGASVQDTQYF. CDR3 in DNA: TGCGGTGCTAGCGTGCAAGATACGCAGTATTTT.

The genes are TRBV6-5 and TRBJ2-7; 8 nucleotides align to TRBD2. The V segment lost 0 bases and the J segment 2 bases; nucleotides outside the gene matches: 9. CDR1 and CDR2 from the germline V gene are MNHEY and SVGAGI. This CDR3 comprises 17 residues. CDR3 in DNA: TGTGCCAGCAGTTACTCGGGACTCGCGGGAGGAACCTACGAGCAGTACTTC. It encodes CASSYSGLAGGTYEQYF.

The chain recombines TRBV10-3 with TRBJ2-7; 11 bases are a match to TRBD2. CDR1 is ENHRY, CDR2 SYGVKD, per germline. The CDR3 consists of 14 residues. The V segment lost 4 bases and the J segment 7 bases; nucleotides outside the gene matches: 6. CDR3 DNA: TGTGCCATCAGTGGTCTAGCGGGAGGCCATGAGCAGTACTTC. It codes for CAISGLAGGHEQYF.

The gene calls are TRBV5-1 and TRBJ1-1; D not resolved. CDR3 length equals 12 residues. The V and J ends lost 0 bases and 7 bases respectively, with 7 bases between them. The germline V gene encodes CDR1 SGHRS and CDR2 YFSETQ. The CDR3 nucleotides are TGCGCCAGCAGCTTGGATCATTTTGAAGCTTTCTTT. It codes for CASSLDHFEAFF.

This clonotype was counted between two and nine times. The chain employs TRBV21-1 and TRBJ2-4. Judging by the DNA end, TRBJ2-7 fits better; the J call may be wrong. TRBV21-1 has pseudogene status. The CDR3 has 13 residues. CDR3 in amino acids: CASSKPRAYEQYF. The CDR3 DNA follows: TGTGCCAGCAGCAAACCCCGAGCCTACGAGCAGTACTTC.

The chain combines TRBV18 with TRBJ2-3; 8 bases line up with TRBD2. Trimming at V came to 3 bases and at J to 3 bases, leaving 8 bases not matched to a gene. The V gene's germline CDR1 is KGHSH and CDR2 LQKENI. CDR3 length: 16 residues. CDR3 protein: CASSPSGRHGTDTQYF. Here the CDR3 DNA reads TGTGCCAGCTCACCGAGCGGGAGACATGGGACAGATACGCAGTATTTT.

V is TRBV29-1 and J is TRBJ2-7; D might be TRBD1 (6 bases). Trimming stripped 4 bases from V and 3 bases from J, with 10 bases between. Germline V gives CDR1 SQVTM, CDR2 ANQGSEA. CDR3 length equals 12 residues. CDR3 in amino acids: CSVVKGGYEQYF. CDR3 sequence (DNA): TGCAGCGTTGTGAAAGGGGGCTACGAGCAGTACTTC.

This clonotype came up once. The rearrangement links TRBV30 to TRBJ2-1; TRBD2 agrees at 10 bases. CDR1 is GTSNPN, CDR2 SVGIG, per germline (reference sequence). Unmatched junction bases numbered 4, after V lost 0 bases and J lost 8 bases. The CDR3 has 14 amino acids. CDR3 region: CAWSVPSGSDEQFF. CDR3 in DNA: TGTGCCTGGAGTGTTCCTAGCGGGAGCGATGAGCAGTTCTTC.

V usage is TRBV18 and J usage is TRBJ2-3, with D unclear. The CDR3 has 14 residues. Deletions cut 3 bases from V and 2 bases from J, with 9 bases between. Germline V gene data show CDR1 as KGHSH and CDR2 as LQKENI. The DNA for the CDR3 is TGTGCCAGCTCACCCATTTGGAACACAGATACGCAGTATTTT. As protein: CASSPIWNTDTQYF.

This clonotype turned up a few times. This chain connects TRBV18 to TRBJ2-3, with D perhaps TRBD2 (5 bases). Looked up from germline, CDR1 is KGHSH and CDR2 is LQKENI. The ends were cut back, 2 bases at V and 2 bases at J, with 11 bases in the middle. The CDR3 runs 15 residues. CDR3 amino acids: CASSPSEGLTDTQYF. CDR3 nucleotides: TGTGCCAGCTCACCATCCGAGGGTCTCACAGATACGCAGTATTTT.

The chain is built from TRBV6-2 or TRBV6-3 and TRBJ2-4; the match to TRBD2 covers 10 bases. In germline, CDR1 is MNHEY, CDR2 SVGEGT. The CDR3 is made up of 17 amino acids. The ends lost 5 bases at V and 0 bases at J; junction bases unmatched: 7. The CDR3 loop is CASSGGGLAAAKNIQYF. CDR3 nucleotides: TGTGCCAGCAGTGGCGGAGGACTAGCGGCAGCCAAAAACATTCAGTACTTC.

CDR3 DNA sequence: TGTGCCAGCAGCGTAGCTGGGGGTAGCGGGGATTACAATGAGCAGTTCTTC. The encoded protein is CASSVAGGSGDYNEQFF. This sequence joins TRBV9 and TRBJ2-1; 8 positions agree with TRBD2. Per germline, CDR1 SGDLS and CDR2 YYNGEE. The CDR3 totals 17 residues. V trimming: 0 bases; J trimming: 4 bases; junction bases outside the gene matches: 9.

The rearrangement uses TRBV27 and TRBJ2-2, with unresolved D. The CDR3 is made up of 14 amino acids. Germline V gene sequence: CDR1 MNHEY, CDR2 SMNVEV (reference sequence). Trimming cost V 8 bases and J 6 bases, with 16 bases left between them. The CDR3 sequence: CASRPILSAGELFF. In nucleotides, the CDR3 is TGTGCCAGCCGCCCCATTCTGAGTGCCGGGGAGCTGTTTTTT.

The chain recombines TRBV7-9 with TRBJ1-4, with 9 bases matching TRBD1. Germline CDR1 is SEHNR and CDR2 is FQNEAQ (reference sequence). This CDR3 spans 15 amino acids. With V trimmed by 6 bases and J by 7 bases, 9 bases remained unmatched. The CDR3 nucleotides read TGTGCCAGCAGTTTAATGGGACAGGGAGGTGAAAAACTGTTTTTT. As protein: CASSLMGQGGEKLFF.

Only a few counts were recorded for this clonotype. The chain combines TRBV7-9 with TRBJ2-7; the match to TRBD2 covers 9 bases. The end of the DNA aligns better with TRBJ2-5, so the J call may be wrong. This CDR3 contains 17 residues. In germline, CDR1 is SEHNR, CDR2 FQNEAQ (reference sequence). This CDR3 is CASSRFGTSGSQETQYF. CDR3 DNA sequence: TGTGCCAGCAGCCGTTTCGGAACTAGCGGGTCACAAGAGACCCAGTACTTC.

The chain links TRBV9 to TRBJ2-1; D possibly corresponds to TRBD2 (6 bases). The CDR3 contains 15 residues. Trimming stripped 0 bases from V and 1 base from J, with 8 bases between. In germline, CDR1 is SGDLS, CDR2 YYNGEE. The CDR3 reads CASSVGDFSYNEQFF. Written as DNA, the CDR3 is TGTGCCAGCAGCGTAGGGGACTTTTCCTACAATGAGCAGTTCTTC.

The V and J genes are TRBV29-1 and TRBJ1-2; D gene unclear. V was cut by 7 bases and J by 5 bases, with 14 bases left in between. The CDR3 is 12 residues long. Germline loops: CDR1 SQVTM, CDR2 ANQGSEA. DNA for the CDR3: TGCAGCGCTGCTCTGTTGGGATATGGCTACACCTTC. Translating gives CSAALLGYGYTF.

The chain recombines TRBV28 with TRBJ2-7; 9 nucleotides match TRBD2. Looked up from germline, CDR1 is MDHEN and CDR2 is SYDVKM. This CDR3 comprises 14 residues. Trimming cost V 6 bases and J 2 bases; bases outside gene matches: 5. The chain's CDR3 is CASRGLAFPYEQYF. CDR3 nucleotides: TGTGCCAGCAGAGGACTAGCGTTTCCCTACGAGCAGTACTTC.

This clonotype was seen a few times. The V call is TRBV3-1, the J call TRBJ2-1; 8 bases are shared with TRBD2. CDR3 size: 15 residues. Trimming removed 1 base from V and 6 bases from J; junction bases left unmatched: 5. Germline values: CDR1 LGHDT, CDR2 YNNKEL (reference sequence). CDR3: CASSQALAGINEQFF. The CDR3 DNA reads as TGTGCCAGCAGCCAAGCGTTAGCGGGAATCAATGAGCAGTTCTTC.

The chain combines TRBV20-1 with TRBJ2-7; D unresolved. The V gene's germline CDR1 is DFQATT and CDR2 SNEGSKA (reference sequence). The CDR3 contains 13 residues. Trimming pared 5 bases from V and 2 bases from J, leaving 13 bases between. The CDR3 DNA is TGCAGTGCTTGGAGCCCTCCCACCTACGAGCAGTACTTC. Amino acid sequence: CSAWSPPTYEQYF.

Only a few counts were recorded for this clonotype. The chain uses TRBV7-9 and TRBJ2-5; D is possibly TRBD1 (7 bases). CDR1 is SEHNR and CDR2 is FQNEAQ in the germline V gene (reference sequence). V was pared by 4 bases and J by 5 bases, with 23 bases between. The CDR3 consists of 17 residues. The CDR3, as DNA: TGTGCCAGCAGCTCAGGGGGGCAGGGCACGGTTTCGGAGACCCAGTACTTC. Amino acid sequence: CASSSGGQGTVSETQYF.

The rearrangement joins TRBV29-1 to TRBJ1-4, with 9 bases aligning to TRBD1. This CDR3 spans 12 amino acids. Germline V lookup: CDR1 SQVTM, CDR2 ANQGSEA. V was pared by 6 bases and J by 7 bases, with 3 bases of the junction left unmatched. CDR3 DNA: TGCAGCGTCACAGGGGGCGCTGAAAAACTGTTTTTT. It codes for CSVTGGAEKLFF.

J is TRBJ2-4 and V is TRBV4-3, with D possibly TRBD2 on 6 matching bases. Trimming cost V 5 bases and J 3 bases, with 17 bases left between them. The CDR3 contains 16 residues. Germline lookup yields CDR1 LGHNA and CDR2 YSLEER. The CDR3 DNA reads TGCGCCAGCAGCTTATCGACCCTCGGGGGCAAAAACATTCAGTACTTC. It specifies CASSLSTLGGKNIQYF.

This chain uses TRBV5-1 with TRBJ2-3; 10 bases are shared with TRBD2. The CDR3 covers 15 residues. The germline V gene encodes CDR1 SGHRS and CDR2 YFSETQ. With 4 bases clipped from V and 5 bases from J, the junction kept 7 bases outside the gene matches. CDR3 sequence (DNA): TGCGCCAGCAGCCCACCTAGCGGGAGAGGAGATACGCAGTATTTT. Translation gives CASSPPSGRGDTQYF.

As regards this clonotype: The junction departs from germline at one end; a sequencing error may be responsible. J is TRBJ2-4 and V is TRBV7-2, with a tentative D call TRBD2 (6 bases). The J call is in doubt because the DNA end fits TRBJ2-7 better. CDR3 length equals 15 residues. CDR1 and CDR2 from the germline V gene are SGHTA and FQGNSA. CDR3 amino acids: CANSQALSGRYEQYF. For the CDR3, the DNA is TGTGCCAACAGCCAGGCGCTAAGCGGGCGCTACGAGCAGTACTTC.

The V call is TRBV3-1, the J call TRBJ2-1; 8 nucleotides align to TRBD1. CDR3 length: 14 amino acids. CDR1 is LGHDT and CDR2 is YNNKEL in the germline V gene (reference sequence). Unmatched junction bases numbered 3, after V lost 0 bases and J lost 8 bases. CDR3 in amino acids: CASSQEETGDEQFF. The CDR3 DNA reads TGTGCCAGCAGCCAAGAGGAGACAGGGGATGAGCAGTTCTTC.

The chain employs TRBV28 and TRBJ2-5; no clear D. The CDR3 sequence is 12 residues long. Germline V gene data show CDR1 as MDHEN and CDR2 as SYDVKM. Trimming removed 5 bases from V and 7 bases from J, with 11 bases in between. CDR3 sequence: CASSPPRWTQYF. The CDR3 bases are TGTGCCAGCAGTCCCCCGCGGTGGACCCAGTACTTC.

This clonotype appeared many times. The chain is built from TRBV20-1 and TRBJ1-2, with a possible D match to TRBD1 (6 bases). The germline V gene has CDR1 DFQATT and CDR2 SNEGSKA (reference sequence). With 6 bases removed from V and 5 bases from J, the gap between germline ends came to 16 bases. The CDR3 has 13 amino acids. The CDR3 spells CSAEHRDSYGYTF. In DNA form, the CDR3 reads TGCAGTGCCGAACACAGGGATTCTTATGGCTACACCTTC.

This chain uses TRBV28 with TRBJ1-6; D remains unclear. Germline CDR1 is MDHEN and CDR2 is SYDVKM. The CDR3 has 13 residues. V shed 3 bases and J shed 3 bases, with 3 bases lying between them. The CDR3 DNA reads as TGTGCCAGCAGTTTTTTCTATAATTCACCCCTCCACTTT. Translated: CASSFFYNSPLHF.